This TCR beta chain was observed in a study of T-cell reconstitution after alpha-beta-depleted transplantation in children. TCRbeta library construction was performed incorporating unique molecular identifiers. A single record per CDR3 protein comes from TCRdb applying MiXCR to the PCR reads. The sample carries 450,000 to 600,000 distinct CDR3 sequences, roughly a tenth recorded once. This clonotype was counted at least ten times. Its matching antigen is unknown. Study-level findings and limits: Newly produced T cells mostly accounted for T-cell counts and diversity one year post-transplant. Where some patients showed high TCRbeta diversity at day 60, it came from recipient T cells and thymic progenitors that had survived. Several hundred expanded graft clones reportedly were the source of alpha-beta T cells about two months after transplant.

Here the sequenced sample was PBMCs, taken before TCRalphabeta/CD19-depleted stem cell transplant. This receptor was obtained from a child aged 2-15 years with inherited bone marrow failure, due to receive a stem cell transplant.

The CDR3 sequence is CASSLDRGTGELFF. In DNA form, the CDR3 reads TGTGCCAGCAGCTTAGATCGGGGCACCGGGGAGCTGTTTTTT. The chain couples TRBV11-2 to TRBJ2-2, with D perhaps TRBD2 (5 bases). The CDR3 spans 14 residues. Trimming took off 0 bases at V and 4 bases at J, with 6 bases between the two ends. The germline CDR1 and CDR2 sequences are SGHAT and FQNNGV.